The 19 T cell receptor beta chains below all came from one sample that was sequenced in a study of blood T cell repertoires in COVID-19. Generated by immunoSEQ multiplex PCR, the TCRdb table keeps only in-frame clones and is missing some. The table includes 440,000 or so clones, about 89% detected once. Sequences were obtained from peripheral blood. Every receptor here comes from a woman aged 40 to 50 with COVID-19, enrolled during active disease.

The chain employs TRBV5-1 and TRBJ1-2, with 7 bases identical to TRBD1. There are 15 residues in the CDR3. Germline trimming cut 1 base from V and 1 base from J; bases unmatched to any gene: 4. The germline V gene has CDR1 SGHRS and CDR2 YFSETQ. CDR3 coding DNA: TGCGCCAGCAGCTTGCAAACAGGGGTTAACTATGGCTACACCTTC. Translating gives CASSLQTGVNYGYTF.

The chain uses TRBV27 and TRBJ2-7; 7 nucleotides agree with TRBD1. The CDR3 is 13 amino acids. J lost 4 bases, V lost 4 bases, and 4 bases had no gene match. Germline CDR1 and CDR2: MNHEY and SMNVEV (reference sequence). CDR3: CASSWARGYEQYF. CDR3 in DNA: TGTGCCAGCAGTTGGGCCAGGGGGTACGAGCAGTACTTC.

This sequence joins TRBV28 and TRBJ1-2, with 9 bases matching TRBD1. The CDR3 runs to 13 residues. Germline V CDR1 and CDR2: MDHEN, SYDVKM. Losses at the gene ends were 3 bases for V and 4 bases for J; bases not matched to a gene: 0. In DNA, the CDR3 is TGTGCCAGCAGTTTGGACAGGGGCTATGGCTACACCTTC. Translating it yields CASSLDRGYGYTF.

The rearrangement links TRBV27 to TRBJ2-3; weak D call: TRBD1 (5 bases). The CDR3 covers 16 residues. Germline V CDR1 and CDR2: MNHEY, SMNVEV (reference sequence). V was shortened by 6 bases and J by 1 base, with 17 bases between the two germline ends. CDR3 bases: TGTGCCAGCAGCTTGAGAAAAGGGGTGGGCACAGATACGCAGTATTTT. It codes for CASSLRKGVGTDTQYF.

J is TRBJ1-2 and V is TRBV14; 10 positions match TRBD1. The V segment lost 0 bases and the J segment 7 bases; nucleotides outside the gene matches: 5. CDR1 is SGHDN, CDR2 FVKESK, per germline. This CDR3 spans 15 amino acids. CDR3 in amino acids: CASSQDRDRGPGYTF. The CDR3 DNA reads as TGTGCCAGCAGCCAAGATAGAGACAGGGGGCCTGGCTACACCTTC.

The CDR3 loop is CAISPSGREVYEQYF. The CDR3 DNA sequence: TGTGCCATCAGTCCTAGCGGGAGAGAAGTTTACGAGCAGTACTTC. This chain joins TRBV10-3 and TRBJ2-7; TRBD2 agrees at 10 bases. The CDR3 extends over 15 amino acids. The trim removed 5 bases at V and 4 bases at J, leaving 8 bases unmatched. Germline V lookup: CDR1 ENHRY, CDR2 SYGVKD.

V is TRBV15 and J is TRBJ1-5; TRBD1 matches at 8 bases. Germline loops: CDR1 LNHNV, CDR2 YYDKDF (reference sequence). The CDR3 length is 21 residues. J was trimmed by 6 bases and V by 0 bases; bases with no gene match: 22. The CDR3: CATSRDKVARGRARGSQPQHF. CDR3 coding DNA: TGTGCCACCAGCAGAGATAAAGTGGCCAGGGGGCGAGCCCGCGGTTCTCAGCCCCAGCATTTT.

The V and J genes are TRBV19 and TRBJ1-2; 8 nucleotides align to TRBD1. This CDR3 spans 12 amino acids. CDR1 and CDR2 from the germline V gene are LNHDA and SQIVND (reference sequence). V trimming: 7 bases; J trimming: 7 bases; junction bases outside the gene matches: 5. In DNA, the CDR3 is TGTGCCAGTACGGACAGGGTTCCTGGCTACACCTTC. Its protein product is CASTDRVPGYTF.

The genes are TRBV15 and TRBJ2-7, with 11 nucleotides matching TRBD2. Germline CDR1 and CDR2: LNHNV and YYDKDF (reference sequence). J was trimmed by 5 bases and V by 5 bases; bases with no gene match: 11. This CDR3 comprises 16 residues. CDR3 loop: CATSRIAGGPRNEQYF. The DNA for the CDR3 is TGTGCCACCAGCCGGATAGCGGGGGGGCCTAGGAACGAGCAGTACTTC.

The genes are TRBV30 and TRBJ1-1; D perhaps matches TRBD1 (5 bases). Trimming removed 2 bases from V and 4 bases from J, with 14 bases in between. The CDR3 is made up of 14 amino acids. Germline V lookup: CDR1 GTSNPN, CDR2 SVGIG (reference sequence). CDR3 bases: TGTGCCTGGAGTTGGGGGGGGATCGTCACTGAAGCTTTCTTT. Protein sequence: CAWSWGGIVTEAFF.

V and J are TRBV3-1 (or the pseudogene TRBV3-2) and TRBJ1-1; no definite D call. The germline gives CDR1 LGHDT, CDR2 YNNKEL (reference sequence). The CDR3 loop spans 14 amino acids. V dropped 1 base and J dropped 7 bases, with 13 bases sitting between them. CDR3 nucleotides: TGTGCCAGCAGCCAAGTATCGAGACTCGGTGAAGCTTTCTTT. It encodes CASSQVSRLGEAFF.

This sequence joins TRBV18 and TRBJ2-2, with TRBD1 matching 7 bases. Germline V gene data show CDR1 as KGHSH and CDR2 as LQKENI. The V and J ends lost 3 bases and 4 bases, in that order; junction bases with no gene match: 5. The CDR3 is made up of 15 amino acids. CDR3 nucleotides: TGTGCCAGCTCACCCACACAGGGGACCACCGGGGAGCTGTTTTTT. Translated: CASSPTQGTTGELFF.

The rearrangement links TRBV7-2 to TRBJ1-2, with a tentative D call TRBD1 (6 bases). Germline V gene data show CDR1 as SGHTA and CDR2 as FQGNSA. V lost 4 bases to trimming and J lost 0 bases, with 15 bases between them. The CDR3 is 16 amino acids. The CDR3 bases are TGTGCCAGCAGCTCAAGAGGACAGTCTCCTAACTATGGCTACACCTTC. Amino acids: CASSSRGQSPNYGYTF. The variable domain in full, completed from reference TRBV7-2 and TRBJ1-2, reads GAGVSQSPSNKVTEKGKDVELRCDPISGHTALYWYRQSLGQGLEFLIYFQGNSAPDKSGLPSDRFSAERTGGSVSTLTIQRTQQEDSAVYLCASSSRGQSPNYGYTFGSGTRLTVV.

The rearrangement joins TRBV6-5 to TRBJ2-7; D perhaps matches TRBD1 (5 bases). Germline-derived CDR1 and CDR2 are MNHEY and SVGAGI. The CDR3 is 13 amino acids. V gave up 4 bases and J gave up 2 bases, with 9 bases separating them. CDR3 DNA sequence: TGTGCCAGCAGTTGGGGCGGAACCTACGAGCAGTACTTC. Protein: CASSWGGTYEQYF.

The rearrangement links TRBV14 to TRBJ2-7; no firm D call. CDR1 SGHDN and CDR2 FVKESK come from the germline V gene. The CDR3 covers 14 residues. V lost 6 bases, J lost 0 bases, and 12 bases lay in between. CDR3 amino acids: CASSLRPNSYEQYF. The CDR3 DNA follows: TGTGCCAGCAGTCTCAGGCCAAACTCCTACGAGCAGTACTTC.

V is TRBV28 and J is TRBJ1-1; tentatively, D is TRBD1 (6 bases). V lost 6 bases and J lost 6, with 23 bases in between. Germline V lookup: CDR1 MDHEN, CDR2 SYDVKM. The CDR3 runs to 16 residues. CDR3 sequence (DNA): TGTGCCAGCAGCTATGGACAGAAAACCCATGGCCCTGAAGCTTTCTTT. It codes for CASSYGQKTHGPEAFF.

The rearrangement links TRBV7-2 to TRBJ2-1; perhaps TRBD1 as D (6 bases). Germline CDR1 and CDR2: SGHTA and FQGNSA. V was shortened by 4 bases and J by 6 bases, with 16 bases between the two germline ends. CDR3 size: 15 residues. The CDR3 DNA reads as TGTGCCAGCAGCTCTGCAACAGGGCTTCCCAATGAGCAGTTCTTC. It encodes CASSSATGLPNEQFF.

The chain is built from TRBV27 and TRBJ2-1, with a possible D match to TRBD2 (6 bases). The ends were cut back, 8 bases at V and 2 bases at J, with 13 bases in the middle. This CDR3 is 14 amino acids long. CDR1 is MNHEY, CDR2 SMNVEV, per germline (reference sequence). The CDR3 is CASGSTGAYNEQFF. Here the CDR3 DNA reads TGTGCCAGCGGGTCGACGGGAGCCTACAATGAGCAGTTCTTC.

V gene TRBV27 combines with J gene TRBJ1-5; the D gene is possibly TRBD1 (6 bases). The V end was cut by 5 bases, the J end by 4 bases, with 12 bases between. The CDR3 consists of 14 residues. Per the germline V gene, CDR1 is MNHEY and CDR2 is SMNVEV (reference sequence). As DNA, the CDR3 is TGTGCCAGCAGTCAGGGGCGTCCTAATCAGCCCCAGCATTTT. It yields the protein CASSQGRPNQPQHF.